These T cell receptor beta chains were read from a single sample in a study of beta chain features in type 1 diabetes. Libraries were prepared by immunoSEQ multiplex PCR; TCRdb keeps only in-frame clonotypes and omits some of them. The data show over 300,000 clones, 8% seen once. Sequenced sample: central memory CD4+ T cells from blood. Receptor source: a woman aged 18 to 35 in good health. Both conserved end residues are trimmed from each CDR3.

V: TRBV27; J: TRBJ2-3; CDR3: ASSLWGARGTDTQY
V: TRBV6-5; J: TRBJ2-5; CDR3: ASRFFSSGGVQY
V: TRBV7-2; J: TRBJ2-3; CDR3: ASSLGVNTDTQY
V: TRBV21-1; J: TRBJ1-2; CDR3: ASSPRFLGGYT
V: TRBV15; J: TRBJ2-2; CDR3: ATGGGELF
V: TRBV7-9; J: TRBJ2-3; CDR3: ASSSLAGPSDTQY
V: TRBV28; J: TRBJ2-7; CDR3: ASSSYYEQY
V: TRBV25-1; J: TRBJ2-1; CDR3: ASRPAGGGSYNEQF
V: TRBV7-9; J: TRBJ2-1; CDR3: ASSPHLQGYEQF
V: TRBV2; J: TRBJ1-1; CDR3: ASSKDRGITEAF